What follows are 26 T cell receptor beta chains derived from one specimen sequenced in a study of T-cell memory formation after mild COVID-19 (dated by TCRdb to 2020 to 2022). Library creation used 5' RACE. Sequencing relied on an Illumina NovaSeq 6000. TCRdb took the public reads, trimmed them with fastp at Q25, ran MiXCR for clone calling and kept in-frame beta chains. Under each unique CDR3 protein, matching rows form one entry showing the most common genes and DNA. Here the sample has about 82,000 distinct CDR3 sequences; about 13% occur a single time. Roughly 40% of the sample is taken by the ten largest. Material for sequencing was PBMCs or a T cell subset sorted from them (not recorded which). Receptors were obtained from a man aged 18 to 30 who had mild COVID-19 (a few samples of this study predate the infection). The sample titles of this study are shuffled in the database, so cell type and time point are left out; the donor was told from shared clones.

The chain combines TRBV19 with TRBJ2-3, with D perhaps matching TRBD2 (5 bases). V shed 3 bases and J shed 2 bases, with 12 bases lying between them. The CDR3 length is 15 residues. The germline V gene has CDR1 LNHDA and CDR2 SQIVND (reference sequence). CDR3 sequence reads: CASSMVAGYTDTQYF. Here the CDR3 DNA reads TGTGCCAGTAGTATGGTGGCGGGCTACACAGATACGCAGTATTTT.

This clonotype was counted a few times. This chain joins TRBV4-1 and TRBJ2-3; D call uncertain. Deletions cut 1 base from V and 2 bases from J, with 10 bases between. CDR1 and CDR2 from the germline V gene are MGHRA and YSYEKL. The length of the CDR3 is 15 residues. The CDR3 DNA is TGCGCCAGCAGCCAAGTCTGGATACCCACAGATACGCAGTATTTT. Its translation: CASSQVWIPTDTQYF.

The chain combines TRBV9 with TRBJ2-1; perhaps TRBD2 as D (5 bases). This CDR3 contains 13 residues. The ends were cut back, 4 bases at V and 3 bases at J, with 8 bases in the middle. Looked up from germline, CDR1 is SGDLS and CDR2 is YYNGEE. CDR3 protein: CASSYRDYNEQFF. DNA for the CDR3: TGTGCCAGCAGCTACCGGGACTACAATGAGCAGTTCTTC.

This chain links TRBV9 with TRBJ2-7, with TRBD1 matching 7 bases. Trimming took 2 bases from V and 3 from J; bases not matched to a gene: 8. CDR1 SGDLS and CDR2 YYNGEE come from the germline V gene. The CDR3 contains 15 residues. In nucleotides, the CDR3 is TGTGCCAGCAGCGTTGCCGGGACAGATCTCTACGAGCAGTACTTC. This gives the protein CASSVAGTDLYEQYF.

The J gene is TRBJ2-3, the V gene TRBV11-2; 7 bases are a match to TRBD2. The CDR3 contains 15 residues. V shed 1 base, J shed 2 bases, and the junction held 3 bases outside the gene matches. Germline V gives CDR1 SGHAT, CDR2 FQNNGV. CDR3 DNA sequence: TGTGCCAGCAGCTTAGGGGGGGACTACACAGATACGCAGTATTTT. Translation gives CASSLGGDYTDTQYF.

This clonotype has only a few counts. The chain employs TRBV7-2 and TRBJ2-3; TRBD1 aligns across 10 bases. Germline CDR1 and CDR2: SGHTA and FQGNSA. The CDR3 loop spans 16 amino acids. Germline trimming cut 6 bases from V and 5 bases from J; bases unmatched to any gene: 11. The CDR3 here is CASRSPWDRGKDTQYF. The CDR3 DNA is TGTGCCAGCAGGTCTCCCTGGGACAGGGGAAAAGATACGCAGTATTTT.

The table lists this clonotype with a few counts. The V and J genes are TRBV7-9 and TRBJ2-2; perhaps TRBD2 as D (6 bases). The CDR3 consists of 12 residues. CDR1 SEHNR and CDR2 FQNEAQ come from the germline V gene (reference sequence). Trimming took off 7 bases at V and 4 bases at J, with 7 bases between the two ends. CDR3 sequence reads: CASKRATGELFF. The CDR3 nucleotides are TGTGCCAGCAAGCGGGCCACCGGGGAGCTGTTTTTT.

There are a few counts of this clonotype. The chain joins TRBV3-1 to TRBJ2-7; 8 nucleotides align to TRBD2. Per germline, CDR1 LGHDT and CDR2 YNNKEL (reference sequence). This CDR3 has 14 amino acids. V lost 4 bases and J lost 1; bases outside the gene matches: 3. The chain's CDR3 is CASSPERGSYEQYF. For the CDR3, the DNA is TGTGCCAGCAGCCCTGAGCGGGGGTCCTACGAGCAGTACTTC.

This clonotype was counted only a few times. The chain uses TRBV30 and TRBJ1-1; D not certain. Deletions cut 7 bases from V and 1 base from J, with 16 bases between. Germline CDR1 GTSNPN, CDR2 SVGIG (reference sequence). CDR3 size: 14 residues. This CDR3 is CASVDVLANTEAFF. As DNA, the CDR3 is TGTGCCTCCGTTGACGTTTTGGCGAACACTGAAGCTTTCTTT.

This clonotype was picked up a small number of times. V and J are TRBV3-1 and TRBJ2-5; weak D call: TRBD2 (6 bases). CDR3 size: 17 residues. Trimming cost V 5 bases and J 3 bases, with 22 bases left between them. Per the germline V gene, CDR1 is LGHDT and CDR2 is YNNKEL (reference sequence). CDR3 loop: CASSEGGVLGVKETQYF. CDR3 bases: TGTGCCAGCAGCGAAGGCGGGGTACTGGGGGTCAAAGAGACCCAGTACTTC.

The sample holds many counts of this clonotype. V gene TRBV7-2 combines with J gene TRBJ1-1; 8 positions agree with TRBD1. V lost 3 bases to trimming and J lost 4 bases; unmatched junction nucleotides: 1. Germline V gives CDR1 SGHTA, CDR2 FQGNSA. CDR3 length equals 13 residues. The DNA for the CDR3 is TGTGCCAGCAGCTTGGACAGGGTCACTGAAGCTTTCTTT. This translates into CASSLDRVTEAFF.

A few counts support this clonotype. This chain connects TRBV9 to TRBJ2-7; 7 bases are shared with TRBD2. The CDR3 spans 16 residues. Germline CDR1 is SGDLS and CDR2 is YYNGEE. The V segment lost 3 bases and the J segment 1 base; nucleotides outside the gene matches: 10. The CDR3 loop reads CASSGREGSTSYEQYV. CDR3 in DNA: TGTGCCAGCAGCGGAAGGGAGGGGTCCACGTCCTACGAGCAGTACGTC.

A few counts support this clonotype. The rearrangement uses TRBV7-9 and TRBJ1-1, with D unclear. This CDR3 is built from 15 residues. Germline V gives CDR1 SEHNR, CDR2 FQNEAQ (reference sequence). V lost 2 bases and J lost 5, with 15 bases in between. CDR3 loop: CASSLIGAKETEAFF. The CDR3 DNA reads TGTGCCAGCAGCTTAATAGGAGCAAAAGAAACTGAAGCTTTCTTT.

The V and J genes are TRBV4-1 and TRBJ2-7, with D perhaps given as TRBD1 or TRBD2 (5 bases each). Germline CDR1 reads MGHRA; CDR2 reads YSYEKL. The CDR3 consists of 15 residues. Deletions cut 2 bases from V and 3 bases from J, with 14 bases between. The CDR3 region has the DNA TGCGCCAGCAGCCAAAACCTTTGGGACGGCTACGAGCAGTACTTC. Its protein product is CASSQNLWDGYEQYF.

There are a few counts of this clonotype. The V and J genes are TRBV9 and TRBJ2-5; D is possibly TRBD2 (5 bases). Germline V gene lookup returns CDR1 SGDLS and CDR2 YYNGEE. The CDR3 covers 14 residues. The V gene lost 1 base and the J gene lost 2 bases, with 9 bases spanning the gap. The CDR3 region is CASSVSGLQETQYF. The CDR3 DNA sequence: TGTGCCAGCAGCGTAAGCGGATTACAAGAGACCCAGTACTTC. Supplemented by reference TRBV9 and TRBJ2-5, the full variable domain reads DSGVTQTPKHLITATGQRVTLRCSPRSGDLSVYWYQQSLDQGLQFLIQYYNGEERAKGNILERFSAQQFPDLHSELNLSSLELGDSALYFCASSVSGLQETQYFGPGTRLLVL.

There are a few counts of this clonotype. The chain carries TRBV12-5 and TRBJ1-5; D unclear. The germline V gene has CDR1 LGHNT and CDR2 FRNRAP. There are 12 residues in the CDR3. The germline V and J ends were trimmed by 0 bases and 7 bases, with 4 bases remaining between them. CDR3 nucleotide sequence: TGTGCTAGTGGTTTGGTAGGCCAGCCCCAGCATTTT. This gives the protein CASGLVGQPQHF. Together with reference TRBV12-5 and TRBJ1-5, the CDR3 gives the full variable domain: DARVTQTPRHKVTEMGQEVTMRCQPILGHNTVFWYRQTMMQGLELLAYFRNRAPLDDSGMPKDRFSAEMPDATLATLKIQPSEPRDSAVYFCASGLVGQPQHFGDGTRLSIL.

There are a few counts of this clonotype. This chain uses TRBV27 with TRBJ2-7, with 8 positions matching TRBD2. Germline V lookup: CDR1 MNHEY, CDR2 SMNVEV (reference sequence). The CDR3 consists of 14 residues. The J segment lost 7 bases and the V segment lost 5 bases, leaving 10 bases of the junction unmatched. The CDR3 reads CASSDGRGVWEQYF. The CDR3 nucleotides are TGTGCCAGCAGTGACGGGAGGGGTGTTTGGGAGCAGTACTTC.

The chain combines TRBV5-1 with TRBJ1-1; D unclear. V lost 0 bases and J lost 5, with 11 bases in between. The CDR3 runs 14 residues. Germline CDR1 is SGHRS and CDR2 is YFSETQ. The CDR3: CASSLESFRTEAFF. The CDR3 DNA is TGCGCCAGCAGCTTGGAGTCGTTCAGGACTGAAGCTTTCTTT.

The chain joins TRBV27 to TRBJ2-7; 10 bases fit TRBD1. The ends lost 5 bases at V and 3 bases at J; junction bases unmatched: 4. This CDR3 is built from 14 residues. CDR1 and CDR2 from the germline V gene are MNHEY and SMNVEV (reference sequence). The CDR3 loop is CASSSRDRGYEQYV. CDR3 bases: TGTGCCAGCAGTAGCCGGGACAGGGGCTACGAGCAGTACGTC.

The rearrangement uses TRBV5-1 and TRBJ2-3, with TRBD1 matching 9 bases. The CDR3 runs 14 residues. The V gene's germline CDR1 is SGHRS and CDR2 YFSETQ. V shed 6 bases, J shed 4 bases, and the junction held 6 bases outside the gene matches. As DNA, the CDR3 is TGCGCCAGCAACCCGGGACAGGGACCAGATACGCAGTATTTT. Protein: CASNPGQGPDTQYF. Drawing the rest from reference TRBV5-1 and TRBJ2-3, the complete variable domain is KAGVTQTPRYLIKTRGQQVTLSCSPISGHRSVSWYQQTPGQGLQFLFEYFSETQRNKGNFPGRFSGRQFSNSRSEMNVSTLELGDSALYLCASNPGQGPDTQYFGPGTRLTVL.

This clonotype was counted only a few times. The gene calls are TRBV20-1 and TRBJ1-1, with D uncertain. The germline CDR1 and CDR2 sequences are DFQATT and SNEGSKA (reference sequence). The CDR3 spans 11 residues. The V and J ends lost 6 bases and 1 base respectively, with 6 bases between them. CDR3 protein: CSAGSNTEAFF. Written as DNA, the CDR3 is TGCAGTGCAGGGTCGAACACTGAAGCTTTCTTT.

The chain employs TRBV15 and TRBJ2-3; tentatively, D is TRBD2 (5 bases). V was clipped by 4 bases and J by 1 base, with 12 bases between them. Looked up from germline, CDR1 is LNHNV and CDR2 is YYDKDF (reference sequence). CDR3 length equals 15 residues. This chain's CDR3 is CATSTALRGTDTQYF. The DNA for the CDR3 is TGTGCCACCAGCACGGCCCTGCGGGGCACAGATACGCAGTATTTT.

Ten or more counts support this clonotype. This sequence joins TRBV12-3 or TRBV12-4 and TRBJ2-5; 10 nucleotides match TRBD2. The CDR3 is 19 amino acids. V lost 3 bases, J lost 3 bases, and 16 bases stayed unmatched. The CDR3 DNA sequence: TGTGCCAGCAGTTTTTTGGCCGGAGCGGGGGGGCCTGTTGAAGAGACCCAGTACTTC. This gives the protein CASSFLAGAGGPVEETQYF.

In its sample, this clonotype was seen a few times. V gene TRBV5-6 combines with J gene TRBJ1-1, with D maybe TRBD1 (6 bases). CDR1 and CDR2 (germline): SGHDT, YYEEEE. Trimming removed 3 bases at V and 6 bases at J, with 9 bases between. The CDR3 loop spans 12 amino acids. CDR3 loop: CASSSGEAEAFF. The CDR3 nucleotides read TGTGCCAGCAGCTCAGGGGAGGCTGAAGCTTTCTTT.

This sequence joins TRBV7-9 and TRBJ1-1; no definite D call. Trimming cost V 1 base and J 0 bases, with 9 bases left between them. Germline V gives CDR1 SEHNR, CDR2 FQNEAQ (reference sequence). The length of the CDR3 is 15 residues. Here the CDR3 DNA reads TGTGCCAGCAGCTTAGTAGTCGGCATGAACACTGAAGCTTTCTTT. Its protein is CASSLVVGMNTEAFF.

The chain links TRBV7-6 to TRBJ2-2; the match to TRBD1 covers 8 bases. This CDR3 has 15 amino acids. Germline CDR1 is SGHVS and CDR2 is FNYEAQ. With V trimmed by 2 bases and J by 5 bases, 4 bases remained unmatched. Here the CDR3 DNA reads TGTGCCAGCAGCTTAAGGACAGGGCAAACCGGGGAGCTGTTTTTT. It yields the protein CASSLRTGQTGELFF.